The entry below gives a single TCR beta chain sequence along with its context. This clone's antigen is unknown. A roughly 2.5 ml peripheral blood sample was drawn into PAXgene tubes per donor and stored at -80°C. Without any T cell sorting, total RNA was extracted from whole blood using the PAXgene blood miRNA kit on an automated QIAcube. Peripheral blood from monozygotic twin pairs who were concordant or discordant for inflammatory bowel disease underwent deep TCRalpha and TCRbeta repertoire profiling using unique molecular barcoding. Smoking habits were recorded for all twin pairs, and individuals were classified as current, former or never smokers. CDR1 MDHEN and CDR2 SYDVKM were looked up in the germline V gene. The CDR3 covers 15 residues, taking in both the cysteine and the phenylalanine. This entry has no DNA. The data derive from a study of monozygotic twins with inflammatory bowel disease (dated by TCRdb to about 2019). Some background on the complete study: The full study comprised 28 monozygotic twin pairs: nine German pairs (four IBD-concordant, five IBD-discordant) and 19 IBD-discordant Danish pairs. Within discordant pairs, disease-associated traits were sought mainly by comparing IBD patients with their genetically identical healthy co-twins. Each individual had, on average, about 151 000 unique TCRalpha sequences and 181 000 unique TCRbeta sequences available for analysis. Paper-wide results and their limitations: Fewer clonotypes were shared with other individuals by IBD patients than by healthy twins, most markedly in patients showing signs of disease activity. Concordant and discordant twins showed no difference in repertoire similarity, possibly because of limited statistical power. Distinction between different T cell subtypes could not be achieved in the analysis. The results gave no support for a single strong signal or clonotype linked to IBD. Because patients were on differing immunosuppressive treatments, the repertoires may have picked up extra background noise and inter-individual variability. TCRbeta repertoire diversity, by inverse Simpson index, was decreased in IBD patients compared with their healthy co-twins.

Libraries were prepared through 5' RACE. The input for every TCR library was 3,500 to 4,000 ng of total RNA. For each sample, cDNA synthesis with SMARTScribe reverse transcriptase was split into eight separate reactions. During cDNA synthesis, template switching introduced unique molecular identifiers that contained a 6-nucleotide sample barcode. TCRalpha and TCRbeta cDNA was amplified by two nested PCRs of approximately 17 and 9 cycles, with bead purification after each PCR. Before amplification, the cDNA was treated with uracil DNA-glycosylase and purified using the QIAquick PCR purification kit. In the second PCR, Illumina TruSeq-compatible adapters and sample-specific barcodes were added. TapeStation and Qubit were used to check library quality and concentration, and 4 to 6 ng of each library was pooled. The pooled libraries were sequenced with 2 x 100 bp reads and custom sequencing primers on an Illumina HiSeq2500 single-index Rapid Run. Regarding the original processing steps: PCR and sequencing errors were corrected by UMI-based consensus assembly using MiGEC version 1.2.6. MiXCR version 2.1.1 handled V(D)J alignment, clonotype assembly and CDR3 extraction. To normalise gene usage, clonotype sharing and MAIT/NKT TCR abundance, the analysis used the top 1000, 10 000 and 20 000 clonotypes per sample. After downsampling to 27 000 UMIs, diversity was calculated as the inverse Simpson index using the vegan R package. Statistical testing used paired Mann-Whitney U tests on the discordant twin pairs and applied Benjamini-Hochberg correction for multiple testing. Reprocessed by TCRdb, the reads give a single entry per CDR3 protein sequence, without DNA. TCRdb's processing, not the study's, gives the V and J calls here. The table held for this sample gives about 350,000 distinct CDR3 sequences. The biggest ten clones account for approximately 2% of the sample.

The receptor's source is a human donor with ulcerative colitis or Crohn's disease, or a healthy co-twin of an affected twin (not recorded which). The source material was blood. In this chain, TRBV28 is recombined with TRBJ1-2; TCRdb selects TRBD1, and the lack of DNA leaves this call unchecked. The CDR3 region has the sequence CASSLGAIGTYGYTF.